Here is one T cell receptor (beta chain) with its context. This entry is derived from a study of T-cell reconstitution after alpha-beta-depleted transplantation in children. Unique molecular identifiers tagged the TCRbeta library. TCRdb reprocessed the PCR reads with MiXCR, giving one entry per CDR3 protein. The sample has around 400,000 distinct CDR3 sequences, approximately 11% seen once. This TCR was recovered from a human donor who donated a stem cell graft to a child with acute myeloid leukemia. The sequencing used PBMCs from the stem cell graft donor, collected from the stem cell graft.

CDR3 sequence reads: CASSSTDNEQFF. The CDR3 DNA reads as TGCGCCAGCAGCTCGACAGACAATGAGCAGTTCTTC. The rearrangement uses TRBV5-1 and TRBJ2-1; TRBD1 is a possible D gene (5 bases). Trimming removed 3 bases from V and 5 bases from J, with 6 bases in between. Germline-derived CDR1 and CDR2 are SGHRS and YFSETQ. This CDR3 region has 12 residues.